This is a list of T cell receptor beta chains from one sample in a study of T cell repertoires in cytomegalovirus infection. TCRdb re-analysed the reads in MiXCR, keeping a single row per CDR3 protein. The sample has 450,000 to 550,000 distinct CDR3 sequences, approximately 16% seen once; the top ten hold 20% to 30%. Sequenced sample: CD8+ T cells from PBMCs. The receptors here all came from a human donor in good health (CMV status not recorded). Some clones in this sample may be carry-over from other donors' samples. Both conserved end residues are part of each CDR3. Fields, in order: J gene, V gene, clone size, D gene, CDR3 protein, CDR3 DNA. A D gene is named only where the DNA matches it firmly. The size of a clone is reported for some rows only, either as once, few or many, or as a class for expanded clones.

>TRBJ2-4|TRBV2|many|NA
CASSGGSGSGNIQYF
TGTGCCAGCAGTGGGGGGTCCGGGAGTGGGAACATTCAGTACTTC
>TRBJ1-2|TRBV20-1|NA|NA
CSARARRDGYTF
TGCAGTGCTAGAGCCAGGAGAGATGGCTACACCTTC
>TRBJ1-2|TRBV5-4|NA|TRBD1
CAVRYSDEGADGYTF
TGTGCCGTCAGGTACTCCGACGAGGGGGCTGATGGCTACACCTTC
>TRBJ2-5|TRBV7-9|many|NA
CASSFIEEGQETQYF
TGTGCCAGCAGCTTTATCGAAGAGGGACAAGAGACCCAGTACTTC
>TRBJ1-1|TRBV5-6|many|TRBD1
CASSLAGTGLNTEAFF
TGTGCCAGCAGCTTGGCCGGGACAGGGTTGAACACTGAAGCTTTCTTT
>TRBJ1-2|TRBV6-1|many|TRBD1
CASSEEDRVYGYTF
TGTGCCAGCAGTGAAGAGGACAGGGTCTATGGCTACACCTTC
>TRBJ2-4|TRBV11-2|many|NA
CASSSRDGKNIQYF
TGTGCCAGCAGCTCCCGGGACGGGAAAAACATTCAGTACTTC
>TRBJ1-1|TRBV4-1|few|TRBD1
CASSQKQRTGANTEAFF
TGCGCCAGCAGCCAAAAACAACGAACAGGGGCGAACACTGAAGCTTTCTTT
>TRBJ1-5|TRBV6-1|many|NA
CASSPTRQERRPQHF
TGTGCCAGCAGTCCCACCCGGCAGGAGAGACGGCCCCAGCATTTT
>TRBJ2-7|TRBV5-1|NA|NA
CASSLERKQYF
TGCGCCAGCAGCTTGGAGCGTAAGCAGTACTTC
>TRBJ2-7|TRBV20-1|few|NA
CSASLYEQYF
TGCAGTGCTTCTCTTTACGAGCAGTACTTC
>TRBJ2-1|TRBV2|many|TRBD1
CATRTGAIEQFF
TGTGCCACCCGGACAGGGGCAATTGAGCAGTTCTTC
>TRBJ2-7|TRBV15|few|TRBD2
CATSRGTQAGQDYEQYF
TGTGCCACCAGCAGAGGGACGCAAGCGGGGCAGGATTACGAGCAGTACTTC
>TRBJ2-3|TRBV19|few|TRBD2
CASSIGTSSTDTQYF
TGTGCCAGTAGTATCGGGACTAGCAGTACAGATACGCAGTATTTT
>TRBJ1-2|TRBV2|NA|NA
CASSEESRGIGYTF
TGTGCCAGCAGTGAAGAATCGAGGGGCATCGGCTACACCTTC
>TRBJ2-1|TRBV7-8|NA|TRBD2
CARSPGLAGGQYNEPFF
TGTGCCAGAAGCCCGGGACTAGCGGGAGGGCAGTACAATGAGCCGTTCTTC
>TRBJ1-3|TRBV4-1|NA|NA
CASSQTDLSSGNTIYF
TGCGCCAGCAGCCAAACAGATCTCTCCTCTGGAAACACCATATATTTT
>TRBJ2-3|TRBV19|few|NA
CASSMASLTGQYF
TGTGCCAGTAGTATGGCTAGCCTGACAGGGCAGTATTTT
>TRBJ2-1|TRBV12-3/TRBV12-4|NA|TRBD2
CASSTPGLRGIEQFF
TGTGCCAGCAGTACGCCGGGACTACGGGGTATTGAGCAGTTCTTC
>TRBJ2-1|TRBV7-6|many|NA
CASSPRGGSINEQFF
TGTGCCAGCAGCCCTAGAGGGGGGTCCATAAATGAGCAGTTCTTC
>TRBJ2-1|TRBV2|many|NA
CASRRGRWGDNEQFF
TGTGCCAGCAGGAGGGGAAGGTGGGGGGACAATGAGCAGTTCTTC
>TRBJ2-1|TRBV7-2|many|TRBD2
CASSPRKGWGGNEQFF
TGTGCCAGCAGCCCAAGGAAGGGATGGGGGGGCAATGAGCAGTTCTTC
>TRBJ2-2|TRBV4-2|few|NA
CASQDQNTGELFF
TGTGCCAGCCAGGACCAGAACACCGGGGAGCTGTTTTTT
>TRBJ1-2|TRBV4-2|many|NA
CASSQALQGNYGYTF
TGTGCCAGCAGCCAAGCTCTTCAAGGAAACTATGGCTACACCTTC
>TRBJ2-7|TRBV28|many|NA
CASSFRHEQYF
TGTGCCAGCAGTTTTCGGCACGAGCAGTACTTC
>TRBJ1-5|TRBV10-3|NA|TRBD1
CAISDRGRSNQPQHF
TGTGCCATCAGCGACAGGGGACGGAGCAATCAGCCCCAGCATTTT
>TRBJ2-3|TRBV20-1|few|NA
CSALGLQVLVDTQYF
TGCAGTGCTCTTGGGCTCCAGGTTCTGGTTGATACGCAGTATTTT
>TRBJ2-1|TRBV3-1|NA|NA
CASSQVGRTYNEQFF
TGTGCCAGCAGCCAGGTGGGGCGTACCTACAATGAGCAGTTCTTC
>TRBJ2-1|TRBV7-8|many|NA
CASSLGDDEQFF
TGTGCCAGCAGCTTAGGAGACGATGAGCAGTTCTTC
>TRBJ2-5|TRBV6-6|many|TRBD2
CASSRGLAGETQYF
TGTGCCAGCAGCCGCGGACTAGCGGGAGAGACCCAGTACTTC
>TRBJ2-3|TRBV13|NA|NA
CASSAPTSDTQYF
TGTGCCAGCAGCGCCCCCACTAGTGATACGCAGTATTTT
>TRBJ1-2|TRBV25-1|few|NA
CASSEFGGGYGYTF
TGTGCCAGCAGTGAATTTGGGGGAGGTTATGGCTACACCTTC
>TRBJ2-1|TRBV20-1|NA|NA
CSARDLTAYNEQFF
TGCAGTGCTAGAGATCTAACGGCCTACAATGAGCAGTTCTTC
>TRBJ2-7|TRBV27|NA|NA
CASSLEGPPAHEQYF
TGTGCCAGCAGTTTAGAAGGGCCTCCGGCCCACGAGCAGTACTTC
>TRBJ2-2|TRBV7-8|many|NA
CASSSTAVTDTGELFF
TGTGCCAGCAGCTCGACCGCAGTCACGGACACCGGGGAGCTGTTTTTT
>TRBJ2-3|TRBV6-5|many|TRBD2
CASSYSFPSGPTDTQYF
TGTGCCAGCAGTTACTCTTTTCCTAGCGGGCCCACAGATACGCAGTATTTT
>TRBJ2-6|TRBV7-9|many|NA
CASTGTRMYGANVLTF
TGTGCCAGCACCGGGACAAGAATGTACGGGGCCAACGTCCTGACTTTC
>TRBJ2-3|TRBV18|few|TRBD2
CASSPASGLTDTQYF
TGTGCCAGCTCACCGGCTAGCGGTCTAACAGATACGCAGTATTTT
>TRBJ2-4|TRBV7-9|many|TRBD2
CASSDSGTSGRVVAKNIQYF
TGTGCCAGCAGCGATTCCGGGACTAGCGGGAGAGTGGTAGCCAAAAACATTCAGTACTTC
>TRBJ1-6|TRBV7-8|many|NA
CASSETRRTVINSPLHF
TGTGCCAGCAGCGAAACTCGACGGACAGTCATAAATTCACCCCTCCACTTT
>TRBJ2-5|TRBV15|few|NA
CATSRQRANKWTQYF
TGTGCCACCAGCAGACAGCGGGCAAACAAATGGACCCAGTACTTC
>TRBJ1-6|TRBV27|few|NA
CASSSGRDWTSPLHF
TGTGCCAGCAGTTCCGGACGGGATTGGACTTCACCCCTCCACTTT
>TRBJ1-1|TRBV10-3|many|NA
CAISDQGHTEAFF
TGTGCCATCAGTGATCAGGGCCACACTGAAGCTTTCTTT
>TRBJ1-6|TRBV7-3|NA|NA
CASSSGGGSPLHF
TGTGCCAGCAGCTCCGGTGGGGGGTCACCCCTCCACTTT
>TRBJ2-3|TRBV12-3/TRBV12-4|NA|TRBD2
CASSSSTRLAGGHTTADTQYF
TGTGCCAGCAGCTCATCCACCCGACTAGCGGGGGGGCACACGACTGCGGATACGCAGTATTTT
>TRBJ2-1|TRBV5-1|few|NA
CASSLGTVYNEQFF
TGCGCCAGCAGTTTAGGGACTGTCTACAATGAGCAGTTCTTC
>TRBJ2-1|TRBV7-9|many|NA
CASSLAGGHEQFF
TGTGCCAGCAGCTTAGCGGGCGGTCATGAGCAGTTCTTC
>TRBJ1-2|TRBV6-5|many|TRBD1
CASRAQGLTYGYTF
TGTGCCAGCAGAGCACAGGGGCTCACCTATGGCTACACCTTC
>TRBJ1-5|TRBV19|many|NA
CASSPGTTSNQPQHF
TGTGCCAGTAGTCCCGGGACAACGAGCAATCAGCCCCAGCATTTT
>TRBJ2-7|TRBV27|few|NA
CATRTSTYEQYF
TGTGCCACCAGAACATCTACCTACGAGCAGTACTTC
>TRBJ2-3|TRBV6-1|few|NA
CASSRWGTDTQYF
TGTGCCAGCTCTCGGTGGGGCACAGATACGCAGTATTTT
>TRBJ2-7|TRBV12-3/TRBV12-4|few|TRBD2
CAILVGLAGYEQYF
TGTGCCATTTTGGTGGGACTAGCGGGCTACGAGCAGTACTTC
>TRBJ2-7|TRBV28|NA|TRBD1
CASSFLDRVRLYEQYF
TGTGCCAGCAGTTTTCTCGACAGGGTAAGGTTGTACGAGCAGTACTTC
>TRBJ2-5|TRBV7-8|many|NA
CASSPAAYQETQYF
TGTGCCAGCAGCCCGGCGGCGTACCAAGAGACCCAGTACTTC
>TRBJ1-2|TRBV27|few|TRBD1
CASSPPGQIYGYTF
TGTGCCAGCAGTCCACCGGGACAGATCTATGGCTACACCTTC
>TRBJ2-7|TRBV28|many|NA
CASSQRTTYEQYF
TGTGCCAGCAGTCAAAGGACTACCTACGAGCAGTACTTC
>TRBJ2-1|TRBV11-2|few|NA
CASSLGNPWDEQFF
TGTGCCAGCAGCTTAGGTAACCCGTGGGATGAGCAGTTCTTC
>TRBJ2-3|TRBV20-1|few|TRBD1
CSARPRDRRATDTQYF
TGCAGTGCTAGACCCCGGGACAGGAGAGCCACAGATACGCAGTATTTT